The 24 T cell receptor beta chains below come from one sample, sequenced in a study of CD8 T cells in ankylosing spondylitis (dated by TCRdb to 2017 to 2019). Libraries were prepared through 5' RACE. Data came from an Illumina HiSeq 2500. The raw public data were reprocessed by TCRdb itself: fastp quality trimming at Q25, MiXCR clonotype calling, in-frame beta chains only. Rows are unified per CDR3 protein, each entry keeping the most common DNA and genes. Within this sample are tens of thousands of distinct CDR3 sequences, with about 6.2% of them counted one time only. The ten largest make up roughly 4.8% of the sample. Sequencing was performed on synovial fluid, either unsorted or a sorted T cell fraction (not recorded which). The source of these receptors is a male donor with ankylosing spondylitis.

This clonotype was detected many times. The V and J genes are TRBV7-2 and TRBJ2-3; no clear D. The CDR3 totals 13 residues. V was pared by 5 bases and J by 0 bases, with 6 bases between. Germline assignment: CDR1 SGHTA and CDR2 FQGNSA. For the CDR3, the DNA is TGTGCCAGCAGCAGAATCAGCACAGATACGCAGTATTTT. The encoded protein is CASSRISTDTQYF.

The V and J genes are TRBV5-4 and TRBJ2-2; possibly TRBD1 for D (6 bases). This CDR3 has 13 residues. V lost 4 bases and J lost 7, with 11 bases in between. Looked up from germline, CDR1 is SGHNT and CDR2 is YYREEE (reference sequence). CDR3 sequence reads: CASSPGGLGELFF. The DNA of the CDR3 is TGTGCCAGCAGCCCTGGGGGCCTCGGGGAGCTGTTTTTT.

The chain combines TRBV12-3 or TRBV12-4 with TRBJ1-5; TRBD1 is a possible D gene (6 bases). This CDR3 region has 19 residues. V lost 1 base to trimming and J lost 0 bases, with 19 bases between them. The CDR3 DNA is TGTGCCAGCAGTTTAGTGGGGGGGGCACCTCTTTATAGCAATCAGCCCCAGCATTTT. Protein product: CASSLVGGAPLYSNQPQHF.

This clonotype was counted a few times. The CDR3 DNA reads TGTGCCAGCAGTTTAATTGGGGTATCTGGAAACACCATATATTTT. This gives the protein CASSLIGVSGNTIYF. J is TRBJ1-3 and V is TRBV12-3 or TRBV12-4; no firm D call. The ends were cut back, 2 bases at V and 1 base at J, with 9 bases in the middle. CDR3 size: 15 residues.

This clonotype has only a few counts. The chain carries TRBV28 and TRBJ2-7; D is unresolved. Germline assignment: CDR1 MDHEN and CDR2 SYDVKM. V lost 7 bases, J lost 4 bases, and 8 bases lay in between. This CDR3 has 11 residues. CDR3 loop: CASKLSYEQYF. CDR3 bases: TGTGCCAGCAAATTGAGTTACGAGCAGTACTTC.

This chain uses TRBV27 with TRBJ1-5, with a possible D match to TRBD1 (5 bases). V was pared by 5 bases and J by 3 bases, with 14 bases between. The V gene's germline CDR1 is MNHEY and CDR2 SMNVEV (reference sequence). CDR3 length: 15 amino acids. CDR3 amino acids: CASSIRGRNNQPQHF. The CDR3 DNA sequence: TGTGCCAGCAGTATTAGGGGTCGGAACAATCAGCCCCAGCATTTT.

This clonotype was recorded at least ten times. This chain joins TRBV6-2 or TRBV6-3 and TRBJ2-3, with 10 bases that match TRBD2. After removal of 6 bases from V and 14 bases from J, the junction contained 5 bases not matched to a gene. The CDR3 runs to 11 residues. Germline CDR1 is MNHEY and CDR2 is SVGEGT. The CDR3: CASSQLAGRYF. The CDR3 nucleotides read TGTGCCAGCAGCCAACTAGCGGGAAGGTATTTT.

This clonotype showed up many times. This chain connects TRBV29-1 to TRBJ2-1; no clear D. The V gene's germline CDR1 is SQVTM and CDR2 ANQGSEA. V was shortened by 6 bases and J by 5 bases, with 17 bases between the two germline ends. This CDR3 has 14 residues. CDR3 in amino acids: CSVTNPQQHNEQFF. The CDR3, as DNA: TGCAGCGTCACGAACCCCCAGCAACACAATGAGCAGTTCTTC.

The table lists this clonotype with a few counts. V usage is TRBV4-3 and J usage is TRBJ1-1; the match to TRBD1 covers 7 bases. The ends lost 4 bases at V and 5 bases at J; junction bases unmatched: 13. The V gene's germline CDR1 is LGHNA and CDR2 YSLEER. The CDR3 is 16 residues long. This CDR3 reads CASSPRAGGSGTEAFF. The CDR3 DNA is TGCGCCAGCAGCCCCCGGGCAGGGGGATCTGGAACTGAAGCTTTCTTT.

This clonotype was counted many times. This chain joins TRBV6-6 and TRBJ2-5; 10 positions match TRBD1. Germline V lookup: CDR1 MNHNY, CDR2 SVGAGI (reference sequence). The junction had 8 bases not matched to a gene; V was cut back by 6 bases and J by 10 bases. The CDR3 contains 13 residues. CDR3 in amino acids: CASRDTGTGVQYF. CDR3 coding DNA: TGTGCCAGCAGAGATACCGGGACAGGGGTCCAGTACTTC.

The V gene is TRBV4-3, the J gene TRBJ2-2; D not resolved. Germline V CDR1 and CDR2: LGHNA, YSLEER. The length of the CDR3 is 16 residues. Trimming left V 1 base short and J 2 bases short, with 11 bases between. The DNA for the CDR3 is TGCGCCAGCAGCCAAGGTCTAGGTGGTAACACCGGGGAGCTGTTTTTT. It yields the protein CASSQGLGGNTGELFF.

This clonotype was seen at least ten times. The chain joins TRBV5-6 to TRBJ2-2, with D perhaps TRBD2 (6 bases). The germline V gene encodes CDR1 SGHDT and CDR2 YYEEEE. The CDR3 has 18 amino acids. Trimming took 0 bases from V and 5 from J, leaving 20 bases between them. The CDR3: CASSLERGTGRRTGELFF. The CDR3, as DNA: TGTGCCAGCAGCTTGGAGAGGGGCACCGGGAGACGGACCGGGGAGCTGTTTTTT.

The chain carries TRBV10-3 and TRBJ2-2, with no clear D. The CDR3 length is 12 residues. Germline V gives CDR1 ENHRY, CDR2 SYGVKD. V lost 6 bases and J lost 7, with 9 bases in between. CDR3 in DNA: TGTGCCATCAGCAGGTCGGACGGGGAGCTGTTTTTT. Encoded protein: CAISRSDGELFF.

This clonotype was recorded a few times. The rearrangement links TRBV20-1 to TRBJ2-1; 9 bases are shared with TRBD2. The V segment lost 6 bases and the J segment 5 bases; nucleotides outside the gene matches: 8. This CDR3 is 14 amino acids long. CDR1 and CDR2 (germline): DFQATT, SNEGSKA (reference sequence). CDR3 protein: CSAPGLASHNEQFF. Here the CDR3 DNA reads TGCAGTGCCCCTGGACTAGCGTCCCACAATGAGCAGTTCTTC.

This clonotype was seen at least ten times. This sequence joins TRBV18 and TRBJ2-5; no definite D call. Trimming removed 4 bases at V and 7 bases at J, with 10 bases between. The CDR3 loop spans 12 amino acids. Per germline, CDR1 KGHSH and CDR2 LQKENI. The CDR3 sequence: CASSQDPGTQYF. For the CDR3, the DNA is TGTGCCAGCTCACAGGACCCGGGGACCCAGTACTTC.

The V and J genes are TRBV11-3 and TRBJ1-1, with D unclear. V was clipped by 5 bases and J by 0 bases, with 13 bases between them. The CDR3 covers 15 residues. Germline V gene sequence: CDR1 SGHNT, CDR2 YENEEA. DNA for the CDR3: TGTGCCAGCAGCCCCCCCGGAGGGCTGAACACTGAAGCTTTCTTT. It translates to CASSPPGGLNTEAFF.

This clonotype was detected many times. This rearrangement joins TRBV7-7 to TRBJ2-7; TRBD1 matches at 9 bases. CDR3 size: 16 residues. The V and J ends lost 5 bases and 5 bases, in that order; junction bases with no gene match: 13. Per the germline V gene, CDR1 is SSHAT and CDR2 is FNYEAQ (reference sequence). CDR3 region: CASSMEPGQGRNEQYF. The CDR3 nucleotides are TGTGCCAGCAGCATGGAACCGGGACAGGGTAGGAACGAGCAGTACTTC.

This clonotype was counted only a few times. This chain uses TRBV5-1 with TRBJ2-5; tentatively, D is TRBD2 (5 bases). The germline V and J ends were trimmed by 1 base and 2 bases, with 12 bases remaining between them. CDR1 is SGHRS, CDR2 YFSETQ, per germline. There are 15 residues in the CDR3. The chain's CDR3 is CASSLLPGIQETQYF. As DNA, the CDR3 is TGCGCCAGCAGCTTGCTGCCCGGGATACAAGAGACCCAGTACTTC. Complete variable domain (other parts from reference TRBV5-1 and TRBJ2-5): KAGVTQTPRYLIKTRGQQVTLSCSPISGHRSVSWYQQTPGQGLQFLFEYFSETQRNKGNFPGRFSGRQFSNSRSEMNVSTLELGDSALYLCASSLLPGIQETQYFGPGTRLLVL.

A word on this clonotype: An end of the junction differs from the germline gene, which may be a read error. The V call is TRBV19, the J call TRBJ1-1; 9 bases line up with TRBD1. CDR1 is LNHDA and CDR2 is SQIVND in the germline V gene (reference sequence). The CDR3 spans 15 residues. The CDR3: CASSILGTGRLGDYF. As DNA, the CDR3 is TGTGCCAGTAGTATCCTCGGGACAGGGAGGCTTGGTGATTACTTT.

This clonotype is categorized as medium-sized. The chain couples TRBV28 to TRBJ1-1; 8 bases agree with TRBD1. CDR1 is MDHEN and CDR2 is SYDVKM in the germline V gene. V lost 2 bases and J lost 6; bases outside the gene matches: 14. The CDR3 length is 17 residues. The CDR3 DNA follows: TGTGCCAGCAGTTTAGTGCAGGGGGCTCAAGCGGACGCTGAAGCTTTCTTT. Residues: CASSLVQGAQADAEAFF.

This clonotype was seen ten or more times. The chain is built from TRBV25-1 and TRBJ1-6; the D is unclear. The V and J ends lost 3 bases and 4 bases respectively, with 16 bases between them. Germline V gene lookup returns CDR1 MGHDK and CDR2 SYGVNS. There are 17 residues in the CDR3. This CDR3 is CASSEGPGWQYNSPLHF. CDR3 coding DNA: TGTGCCAGCAGTGAGGGCCCGGGGTGGCAATATAATTCACCCCTCCACTTT.

This clonotype has just a few counts. This chain connects TRBV20-1 to TRBJ1-5, with D hard to call. This CDR3 is 14 amino acids long. V lost 6 bases and J 5 bases, leaving 17 bases between the germline ends. The germline CDR1 and CDR2 sequences are DFQATT and SNEGSKA (reference sequence). The CDR3 DNA follows: TGCAGTGCCCCAGCCGGTGGGGTTCATCAGCCCCAGCATTTT. Its translation is CSAPAGGVHQPQHF.

This clonotype has more than one count but fewer than ten. The J gene is TRBJ2-7, the V gene TRBV28; 7 bases agree with TRBD1. The CDR3 has 14 residues. The trim removed 6 bases at V and 6 bases at J, leaving 11 bases unmatched. From germline, CDR1 is MDHEN and CDR2 SYDVKM. The CDR3 coding sequence is TGTGCCAGCAGGACAGGGCAGAACAGGGGCGAGCAGTACTTC. The encoded protein is CASRTGQNRGEQYF.

The genes are TRBV3-1 and TRBJ1-1; D is unclear. The CDR3 contains 14 residues. V was pared by 1 base and J by 1 base, with 7 bases between. The germline CDR1 and CDR2 sequences are LGHDT and YNNKEL (reference sequence). The CDR3 DNA sequence: TGTGCCAGCAGCCAAGTTTCAGCGAACACTGAAGCTTTCTTT. Translated, it gives CASSQVSANTEAFF.